The 9 T cell receptor beta chains below all came from one sample that was sequenced in a study of OX40 agonist ivuxolimab in advanced cancers. Sequencing was performed with immunoSEQ multiplex PCR; in TCRdb, only in-frame clones are kept and a portion is missing. Of around 110,000 clones listed, approximately 90% are singletons. The sequences come from CD4+ or CD8+ T cells sorted from blood, collected in a trial of the OX40 agonist ivuxolimab. The origin of the receptors is an adult with an advanced solid tumor such as melanoma, head and neck, liver or kidney cancer.

The chain recombines TRBV9 with TRBJ2-7; TRBD1 matches 7 bases. Germline V gives CDR1 SGDLS, CDR2 YYNGEE. The CDR3 is 15 amino acids. Germline trimming cut 3 bases from V and 4 bases from J; bases unmatched to any gene: 10. CDR3 nucleotide sequence: TGTGCCAGCAGCGCAGAACCCGGGACAGCTTACGAGCAGTACTTC. The encoded protein is CASSAEPGTAYEQYF.

The chain has TRBV14 and TRBJ1-1, with D tentatively TRBD1 (6 bases). V gave up 8 bases and J gave up 0 bases, with 13 bases separating them. The CDR3 sequence is 14 residues long. Germline CDR1 SGHDN, CDR2 FVKESK. CDR3 DNA: TGTGCCAGCTTGGACAGTCCGATGAACACTGAAGCTTTCTTT. This codes for CASLDSPMNTEAFF.

V is TRBV6-1 and J is TRBJ2-5; maybe TRBD1 (5 bases). Trimming took off 4 bases at V and 1 base at J, with 13 bases between the two ends. This CDR3 has 15 amino acids. Germline V gives CDR1 MNHNS, CDR2 SASEGT. The CDR3 coding sequence is TGTGCCAGCAGTGGCAGCACAGGAGTCCAAGAGACCCAGTACTTC. It yields the protein CASSGSTGVQETQYF.

The V and J genes are TRBV6-6 and TRBJ1-2, with D uncertain. This CDR3 spans 13 amino acids. Looked up from germline, CDR1 is MNHNY and CDR2 is SVGAGI (reference sequence). V was cut by 6 bases and J by 4 bases, with 12 bases left in between. CDR3: CASRGNAFYGYTF. The CDR3 DNA sequence: TGTGCCAGCAGAGGGAACGCTTTCTATGGCTACACCTTC.

The chain employs TRBV11-2 and TRBJ2-5, with D hard to call. This CDR3 is 14 amino acids long. Germline CDR1 reads SGHAT; CDR2 reads FQNNGV. Trimming cost V 5 bases and J 3 bases, with 13 bases left between them. The CDR3 region is CASSPFGPKETQYF. The CDR3 DNA reads TGTGCCAGCAGCCCCTTCGGGCCGAAAGAGACCCAGTACTTC.

This chain joins TRBV11-2 and TRBJ2-3, with a weak D call TRBD1 (6 bases). Germline CDR1 is SGHAT and CDR2 is FQNNGV. The germline V and J ends were trimmed by 5 bases and 1 base, with 16 bases remaining between them. The CDR3 has 16 residues. This CDR3 reads CASSLTSGAGTDTQYF. In DNA, the CDR3 is TGTGCCAGCAGCCTTACGTCAGGGGCAGGCACAGATACGCAGTATTTT.

The chain has TRBV30 and TRBJ1-4, with D tentatively TRBD1 (6 bases). The germline V gene has CDR1 GTSNPN and CDR2 SVGIG (reference sequence). The V gene lost 0 bases and the J gene lost 4 bases, with 12 bases spanning the gap. This CDR3 region has 15 residues. CDR3 sequence (DNA): TGTGCCTGGAGTGTGGGCAGGGGAGGTAATGAAAAACTGTTTTTT. It yields the protein CAWSVGRGGNEKLFF.

This rearrangement joins TRBV9 to TRBJ2-1; D is possibly TRBD1 or TRBD2 (6 bases each). The CDR3 runs to 16 residues. Germline CDR1 SGDLS, CDR2 YYNGEE. The ends were cut back, 2 bases at V and 6 bases at J, with 18 bases in the middle. CDR3 in DNA: TGTGCCAGCAGCGTGGGAGGCAGGGGTTTTCCCAATGAGCAGTTCTTC. It is translated as CASSVGGRGFPNEQFF.

The rearrangement joins TRBV30 to TRBJ2-5; D is perhaps TRBD1 or TRBD2 (5 bases each). Germline-derived CDR1 and CDR2 are GTSNPN and SVGIG (reference sequence). The CDR3 has 12 amino acids. The chain's CDR3 is CAFTRDRGTQYF. The CDR3 DNA reads TGTGCATTTACCCGGGACCGTGGGACCCAGTACTTC.